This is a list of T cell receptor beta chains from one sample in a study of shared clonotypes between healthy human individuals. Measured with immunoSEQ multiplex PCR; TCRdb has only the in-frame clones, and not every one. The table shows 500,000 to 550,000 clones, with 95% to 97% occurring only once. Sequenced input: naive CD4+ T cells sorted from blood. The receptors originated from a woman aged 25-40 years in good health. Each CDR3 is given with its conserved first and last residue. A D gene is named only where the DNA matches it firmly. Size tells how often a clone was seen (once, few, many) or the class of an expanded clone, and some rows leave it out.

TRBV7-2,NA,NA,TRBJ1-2,TGTGCCAGCAGCCGGGACAACCGGCTCTATGGCTACACCTTC,CASSRDNRLYGYTF
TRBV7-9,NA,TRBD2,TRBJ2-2,TGTGCCAGCAGCCCGGGACTAGCGGGAGGAGGTACCGGGGAGCTGTTTTTT,CASSPGLAGGGTGELFF
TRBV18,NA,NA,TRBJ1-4,TGTGCCAGCTCACCACCGCTGGACACACCAGACCTTGCAACTAATGAAAAACTGTTTTTT,CASSPPLDTPDLATNEKLFF
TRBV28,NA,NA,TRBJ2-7,TGTGCCAGCAGTTCAGGGGAGGGGAAAGGCGAGCAGTACTTC,CASSSGEGKGEQYF
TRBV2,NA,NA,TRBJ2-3,TGTGCCAGCAAGGAGGACTCAGCGACAGATACGCAGTATTTT,CASKEDSATDTQYF
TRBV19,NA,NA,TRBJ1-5,TGTGCCAGTACCCCCCGACCCAATCAGCCCCAGCATTTT,CASTPRPNQPQHF
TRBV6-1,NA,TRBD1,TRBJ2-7,TGTGCCAGCTGGAAGGGACAGGGTGTTAACGAGCAGTACTTC,CASWKGQGVNEQYF
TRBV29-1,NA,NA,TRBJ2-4,TGCAGCGTTGATTGGGGGTGGATAAGGTACTTC,CSVDWGWIRYF
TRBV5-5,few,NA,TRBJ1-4,TGTGCCAGCAGTAACACCCAAGGGGCTGAAGAAAAACTGTTTTTT,CASSNTQGAEEKLFF
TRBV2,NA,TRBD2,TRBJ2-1,TGTGCCAGCAGTGAATATGGTAGCGGGTACAATGAGCAGTTCTTC,CASSEYGSGYNEQFF
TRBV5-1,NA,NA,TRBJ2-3,TGCGCCAGCAGCTTGGGGGGCCAGAACACAGATACGCAGTATTTT,CASSLGGQNTDTQYF
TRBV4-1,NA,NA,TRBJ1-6,TGCGCCAGCAGCCAAGACTCTGCCGGGAATTCACCCCTCCACTTT,CASSQDSAGNSPLHF
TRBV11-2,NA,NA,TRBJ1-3,TGTGCCAGCAGGCCGGGACGGGGAAACGGGAGTGGGAGAAACACCATATATTTT,CASRPGRGNGSGRNTIYF
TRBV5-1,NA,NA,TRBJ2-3,TGCGCCAGCAGCTTGGTACGGGTGCGGGACACAGATACGCAGTATTTT,CASSLVRVRDTDTQYF
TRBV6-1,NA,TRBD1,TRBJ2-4,TGTGCCAGCAGCTCTGGGACAGATGAAAACATTCAGTACTTC,CASSSGTDENIQYF
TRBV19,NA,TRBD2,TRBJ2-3,TGTGCCAGTAGTCCTGCGGGAGGGGGCACAGATACGCAGTATTTT,CASSPAGGGTDTQYF
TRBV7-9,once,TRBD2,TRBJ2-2,TGTGCCAGCAGCTTGAGCGGGATAGGCGGGGAGCTGTTTTTT,CASSLSGIGGELFF
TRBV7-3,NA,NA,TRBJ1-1,TGTGCCAGCAGCCCCAGGGCGGGGCTGAGGGACACTGAAGCTTTCTTT,CASSPRAGLRDTEAFF
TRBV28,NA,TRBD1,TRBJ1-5,TGTGCCAGCAGTCCTCCTCCGGGACAGGATTCAAGCAATCAGCCCCAGCATTTT,CASSPPPGQDSSNQPQHF
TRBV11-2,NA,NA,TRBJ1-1,TGTGCCAGCAGCTTTCGGCGAAAGAACACTGAAGCTTTCTTT,CASSFRRKNTEAFF
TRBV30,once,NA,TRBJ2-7,TGTGCCTGGAGGGGCGCCCTAGCGCCACCCTCCTACGAGCAGTACTTC,CAWRGALAPPSYEQYF
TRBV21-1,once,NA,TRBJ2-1,TGTGCCAGCATCCTGACAACAACCTACAATGAGCAGTTCTTC,CASILTTTYNEQFF
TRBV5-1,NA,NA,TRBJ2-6,TGCGCCAGCTTACCAGGGGTCGGGGCCAACGTCCTGACTTTC,CASLPGVGANVLTF
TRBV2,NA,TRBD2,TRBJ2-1,TGTGCCAGCAAACCGAAACTAGCGGGAGGGGAAAATGAGCAGTTCTTC,CASKPKLAGGENEQFF
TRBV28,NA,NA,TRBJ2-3,TGTGCCAGCAGGAATTTCACAGATACGCAGTATTTT,CASRNFTDTQYF
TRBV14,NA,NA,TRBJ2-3,TGTGCCAGCAGCCAAGGGTCCCAGAGTTTGAAGTATTTT,CASSQGSQSLKYF
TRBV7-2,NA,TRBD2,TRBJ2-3,TGTGCCAGCTCCATCTCGCCCTTTGAGCGGGAGGTGTATACGCAGTATTTT,CASSISPFEREVYTQYF
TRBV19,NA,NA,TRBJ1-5,TGTGCCAGTAGTATAGCCCGGGTGAGTTTTGGAAATCAGCCCCAGCATTTT,CASSIARVSFGNQPQHF